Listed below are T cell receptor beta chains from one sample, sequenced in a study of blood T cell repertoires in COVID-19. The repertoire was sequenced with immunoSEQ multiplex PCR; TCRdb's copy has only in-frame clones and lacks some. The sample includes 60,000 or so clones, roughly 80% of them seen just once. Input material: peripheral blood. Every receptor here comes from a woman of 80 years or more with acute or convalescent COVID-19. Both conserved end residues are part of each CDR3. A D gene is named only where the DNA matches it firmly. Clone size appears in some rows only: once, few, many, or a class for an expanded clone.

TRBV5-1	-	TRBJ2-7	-	CASSLGQQTYEQYF	TGCGCCAGCAGCCTCGGACAGCAAACCTACGAGCAGTACTTC
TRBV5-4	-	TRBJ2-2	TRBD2	CASSVGTGGLSGELFF	TGTGCCAGCAGCGTCGGGACGGGAGGGCTTTCCGGGGAGCTGTTTTTT
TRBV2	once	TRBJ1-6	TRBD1	CASVRGRVSDNSPLHF	TGTGCCAGCGTTAGGGGGCGGGTCAGCGATAATTCACCCCTCCACTTT
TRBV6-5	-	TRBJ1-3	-	CASSRGMENTIYF	TGTGCCAGCAGCAGGGGAATGGAAAACACCATATATTTT
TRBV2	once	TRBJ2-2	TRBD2	CASSPGLRRAGELFF	TGTGCCAGCAGTCCGGGACTACGTCGCGCCGGGGAGCTGTTTTTT
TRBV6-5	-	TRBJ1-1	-	CASSYRTNTEAFF	TGTGCCAGCAGCTATAGAACGAACACTGAAGCTTTCTTT
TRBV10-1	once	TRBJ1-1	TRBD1	CASSEGQGNTEAFF	TGCGCCAGCAGTGAGGGACAGGGGAACACTGAAGCTTTCTTT
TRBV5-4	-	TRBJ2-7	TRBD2	CASSFGRSYEQYF	TGTGCCAGCAGCTTCGGGAGGTCCTACGAGCAGTACTTC
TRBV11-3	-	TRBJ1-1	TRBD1	CASREAGTALNTEAFF	TGTGCCAGCAGAGAGGCCGGGACAGCATTGAACACTGAAGCTTTCTTT
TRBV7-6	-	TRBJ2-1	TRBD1	CASSYDRANEQFF	TGTGCCAGCAGTTATGACAGGGCTAATGAGCAGTTCTTC
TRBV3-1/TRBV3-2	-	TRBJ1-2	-	CASSQLSGTGYGYTF	TGTGCCAGCAGCCAGCTTTCTGGGACTGGCTATGGCTACACCTTC
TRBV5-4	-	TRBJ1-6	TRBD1	CASSGPGQGIDSPLHF	TGTGCCAGCAGCGGCCCGGGACAGGGGATTGATTCACCCCTCCACTTT
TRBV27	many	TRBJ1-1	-	CASATQRNTEAFF	TGTGCCAGCGCCACTCAGCGAAACACTGAAGCTTTCTTT
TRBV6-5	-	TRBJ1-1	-	CASSYVPPPWATEAFF	TGTGCCAGCAGTTATGTACCTCCCCCCTGGGCCACTGAAGCTTTCTTT
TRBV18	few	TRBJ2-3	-	CASSPVSSTDTQYF	TGTGCCAGCTCACCAGTGTCTAGCACAGATACGCAGTATTTT
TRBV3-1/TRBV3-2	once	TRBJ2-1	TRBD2	CASSQGLAGVGNEQFF	TGTGCCAGCAGCCAAGGACTAGCGGGGGTCGGGAATGAGCAGTTCTTC
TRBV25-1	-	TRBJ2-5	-	CASSDPGSQETQYF	TGTGCCAGCAGTGATCCTGGCAGTCAAGAGACCCAGTACTTC
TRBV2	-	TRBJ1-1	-	CASRAGPTEAFF	TGTGCCAGCAGGGCAGGGCCCACTGAAGCTTTCTTT
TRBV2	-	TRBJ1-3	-	CASSVAGRGNTIYF	TGTGCCAGCAGTGTGGCAGGCCGGGGAAACACCATATATTTT
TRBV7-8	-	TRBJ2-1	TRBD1	CASSRGDGTGPLVGWYEQFF	TGTGCCAGCAGCCGAGGAGACGGGACAGGGCCTTTGGTGGGCTGGTATGAGCAGTTCTTC
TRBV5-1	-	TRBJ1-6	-	CASSLKGGDSPLHF	TGCGCCAGCAGCTTGAAAGGAGGGGATTCACCCCTCCACTTT
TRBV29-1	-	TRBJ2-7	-	CSVTGTYEQYF	TGCAGCGTTACAGGTACCTACGAGCAGTACTTC
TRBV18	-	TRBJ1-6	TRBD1	CASSTGQGIDSPLHF	TGTGCCAGCTCAACAGGACAGGGTATTGACTCACCCCTCCACTTT
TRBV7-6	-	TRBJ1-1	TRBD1	CASSLVIQGGTEAFF	TGTGCCAGCAGCTTAGTAATACAGGGGGGCACTGAAGCTTTCTTT
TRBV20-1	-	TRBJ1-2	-	CSARRIMGYTF	TGCAGTGCGAGACGTATTATGGGCTACACCTTC
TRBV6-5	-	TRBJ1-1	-	CASSYTGLKNTEAFF	TGTGCCAGCAGTTACACGGGACTGAAGAACACTGAAGCTTTCTTT
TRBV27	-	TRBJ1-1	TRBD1	CAGQGRNTEAFF	TGTGCTGGACAGGGGAGGAACACTGAAGCTTTCTTT
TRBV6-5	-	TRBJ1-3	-	CASSSRQTGNTIYF	TGTGCCAGCAGTTCGAGACAAACTGGAAACACCATATATTTT
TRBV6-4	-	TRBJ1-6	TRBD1	CASSVGRGIDSPLHF	TGTGCCAGCAGTGTAGGCAGGGGGATCGATTCACCCCTCCACTTT
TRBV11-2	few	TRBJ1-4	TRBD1	CASSLGQGTNEKLFF	TGTGCCAGCAGCCTCGGACAGGGAACTAATGAAAAACTGTTTTTT
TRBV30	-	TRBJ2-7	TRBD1	CAWSVGQGANEQYF	TGTGCCTGGAGTGTAGGGCAGGGGGCCAACGAGCAGTACTTC
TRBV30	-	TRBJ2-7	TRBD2	CAWRLSGGYEQYF	TGTGCCTGGAGGTTAAGCGGGGGATACGAGCAGTACTTC
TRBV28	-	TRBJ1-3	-	CASRPTGDVSGNTIYF	TGTGCCAGCAGACCGACCGGGGATGTCTCTGGAAACACTATATATTTT
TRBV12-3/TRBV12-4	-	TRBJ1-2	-	CASSLGVRDGYTF	TGTGCCAGCAGTTTAGGGGTCAGGGATGGCTACACCTTC
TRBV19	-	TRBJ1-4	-	CASSERPIAARVATNEKLFF	TGTGCCAGTAGTGAACGGCCCATCGCCGCGCGGGTTGCAACTAATGAAAAACTGTTTTTT
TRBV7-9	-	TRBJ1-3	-	CASSLSVSGNTIYF	TGTGCCAGCAGCTTATCTGTGTCTGGAAACACCATATATTTT
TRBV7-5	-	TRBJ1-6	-	CVRSFGTDNSPLHF	TGTGTCAGAAGCTTCGGGACAGATAATTCACCCCTCCACTTT